One T cell receptor beta chain is described in this entry. Its matching antigen is unknown. The junction shows a germline mismatch at one end, possibly a read error. Amplified regions were TCR beta CDR3 sequences from RNA transcripts. HTBI primers drove first-round RT-PCR of the TCR CDR3. TCRdb passed the multiplex PCR reads through MiXCR, listing each CDR3 protein once. The repertoire holds approximately 600,000 distinct CDR3 sequences, roughly 16% seen once, with approximately 3.8% in the top ten. Patients aged 18 to 65 had newly diagnosed hyperthyroidism lasting under 2 months. Uncontrolled infection, other autoimmune disease, pregnancy or lactation led to exclusion. Orbital computed tomography and thyroid ultrasound, together with serum TRAb and thyroxine and clinical symptoms, were used for diagnoses. This record comes from a study of T cells in Graves' hyperthyroidism and ophthalmopathy. This CDR3 has 17 residues. Germline V gene lookup returns CDR1 MNHEY and CDR2 SVGEGT.

General study results and limits: Expanded thyroid clonotypes (above 0.001) were mostly also found in blood.

The clonotype comes from a woman aged 25 to 39 with Graves' hyperthyroidism. V is TRBV6-2 or TRBV6-3 and J is TRBJ2-2; 8 bases match TRBD1. Sequencing used blood. For the CDR3, the DNA is TGCGCCAGCAGTGGTTCCCGGACAGGGTCAAACACCGGGGAGCTGTTTTTT. Amino acids: CASSGSRTGSNTGELFF.